Here is one T cell receptor beta chain with its context. This sample is part of a study of T cell changes during pregnancy in multiple sclerosis. The CDR3 sequence is 15 residues long. J was trimmed by 0 bases and V by 4 bases; bases with no gene match: 6. Germline V lookup: CDR1 SGHTA, CDR2 FQGNSA. The repertoire was sequenced with immunoSEQ multiplex PCR; TCRdb's copy has only in-frame clones and lacks some. Of 30,000 to 40,000 clones in the sample, about 90% were seen once. V usage is TRBV7-2 and J usage is TRBJ2-7; 7 bases map to TRBD1. The specimen was CD4+ T cells from peripheral blood mononuclear cells, collected in the third trimester of pregnancy. This receptor was taken from a female donor in good health, enrolled as a control in a pregnancy study. The CDR3 DNA is TGTGCCAGCAGCTGGGGACAGCCCGCCTCCTACGAGCAGTACTTC. Translation gives CASSWGQPASYEQYF.